A selection of T cell receptor beta chains follows, all from one sample in a study of human T cells and chemical hapten exposure. Via MiXCR, TCRdb re-called the RACE reads, giving one row per CDR3 protein. Of under 200,000 distinct CDR3 sequences in the sample, roughly 26% were seen once. The sample consisted of whole blood, taken in connection with sensitization to the hapten diphenylcyclopropenone (DPC). The source is a woman between 18 and 29 years old with alopecia areata. Some clones in this sample may be carry-over from other donors' samples. Each CDR3 is given without its conserved first and last residue.

cdr3_length j_call v_call cdr3_aa
11 TRBJ2-2 TRBV11-2 ASSLVMVGELF
12 TRBJ2-7 TRBV7-9 ASSPPVESYEQY
13 TRBJ2-7 TRBV7-9 ASNPHPGNTYEQY
14 TRBJ1-6 TRBV20-1 SATGMKGSYNSPLH
14 TRBJ1-4 TRBV27 ASSSRPTGVNEKLF
11 TRBJ2-2 TRBV7-2 ASSFGEVGELF
11 TRBJ2-7 TRBV4-3 ASSPHRNYEQY
18 TRBJ1-1 TRBV4-1 ASSQPRLYRLGSRDTEAF
9 TRBJ2-3 TRBV14 ASSQGHTQY
11 TRBJ1-4 TRBV11-2 ASRGPTNEKLF
11 TRBJ1-5 TRBV7-9 ASSQQGGQPQH
12 TRBJ2-5 TRBV6-6 ASRSPGGQETQY
10 TRBJ2-4 TRBV28 ATSGVQNIQY
15 TRBJ1-2 TRBV4-1 ASSYPGAQGHNYGYT
14 TRBJ2-7 TRBV27 ASSFGVGQGNYEQY
12 TRBJ2-7 TRBV9 ASSTLAGGYEQY
12 TRBJ1-5 TRBV4-2 ASSQDTTDQPQH
16 TRBJ2-7 TRBV11-2 ASSSTLPYRTLHHEQY
11 TRBJ2-5 TRBV9 ASSGPRGETQY
16 TRBJ2-6 TRBV9 ASSPRGNPPMGANVLT
9 TRBJ2-1 TRBV29-1 SVVGGNEQF
11 TRBJ1-2 TRBV20-1 SARVAGDYGYT
13 TRBJ2-3 TRBV7-6 ASSLMGARADTQY
15 TRBJ1-1 TRBV11-2 ASSLGVTDRMNTEAF
17 TRBJ2-5 TRBV4-2 ASSQDQGGRLARRETQY
13 TRBJ1-6 TRBV6-2/TRBV6-3 ASSYGAARDSPLH
15 TRBJ2-3 TRBV9 ASSVGGASGSQDTQY
16 TRBJ1-2 TRBV18 ASSPIRTGVIGNYGYT
10 TRBJ2-7 TRBV2 ASIEGSYEQY
11 TRBJ2-7 TRBV7-2 ASSGTGGWEQY
11 TRBJ2-3 TRBV29-1 SQGWGGTDTQY
13 TRBJ2-1 TRBV7-2 ASSSGRVGNHEQF
12 TRBJ2-1 TRBV20-1 SASSAGGNNEQF
15 TRBJ2-1 TRBV4-3 ASSQEGPRDSYNEQF
13 TRBJ2-6 TRBV6-2/TRBV6-3 ASSYEGPGANVLT
11 TRBJ2-5 TRBV20-1 SASRGGQETQY
13 TRBJ1-2 TRBV7-9 ASSLGRLANYGYT
11 TRBJ2-1 TRBV29-1 SVRGQGFDEQF
12 TRBJ2-1 TRBV6-1 ASTWVGSGNEQF
13 TRBJ1-2 TRBV6-5 ASSLDRRANYGYT
12 TRBJ1-6 TRBV27 ASSPRQANSPLH
16 TRBJ1-5 TRBV5-1 ASSLGPRQGLSNQPQH
13 TRBJ1-2 TRBV18 ASSPADRGRGGYT
14 TRBJ1-5 TRBV28 ASLTTKRGVQQPQH
14 TRBJ2-7 TRBV7-8 ASRLGGDRVSYEQY
12 TRBJ1-1 TRBV4-3 ASSQLLDRTEAF
10 TRBJ1-1 TRBV6-2/TRBV6-3 ASGTGAAEAF
10 TRBJ2-3 TRBV18 ASSPPGDTQY
13 TRBJ2-7 TRBV11-2 ASSLWAGVRYEQY